The next 26 T cell receptor beta chains were all read from a single sample in a study of cytomegalovirus exposure and HLA in healthy donors. The PCR used 60 Vbeta and 13 Jbeta primers. Sequencing was performed with immunoSEQ multiplex PCR; in TCRdb, only in-frame clones are kept and a portion is missing. Of some 140,000 clones in the sample, 60% to 85% were seen once. Sample: PBMCs. Receptor source: a woman aged 40-49 years in good health and CMV-seronegative.

This chain connects TRBV2 to TRBJ1-5; a possible D gene is TRBD1 (5 bases). The CDR3 is made up of 15 amino acids. The germline V gene encodes CDR1 SNHLY and CDR2 FYNNEI. Trimming pared 3 bases from V and 2 bases from J, leaving 11 bases between. The CDR3 nucleotides read TGTGCCAGCAGTGAGTGGACACCAGGCAATCAGCCCCAGCATTTT. This encodes CASSEWTPGNQPQHF.

The V call is TRBV2, the J call TRBJ2-7; 8 bases match TRBD2. V shed 2 bases and J 2 bases; nucleotides not matched to a gene: 8. CDR3 length equals 16 residues. Germline V gene lookup returns CDR1 SNHLY and CDR2 FYNNEI. The CDR3 DNA is TGTGCCAGCAGTGAATGGGGTAGCGGGAACCCCTACGAGCAGTACTTC. This codes for CASSEWGSGNPYEQYF. Full variable domain (remainder filled in from reference TRBV2 and TRBJ2-7): EPEVTQTPSHQVTQMGQEVILRCVPISNHLYFYWYRQILGQKVEFLVSFYNNEISEKSEIFDDQFSVERPDGSNFTLKIRSTKLEDSAMYFCASSEWGSGNPYEQYFGPGTRLTVT.

The J gene is TRBJ2-7, the V gene TRBV10-3, with 11 positions matching TRBD2. There are 14 residues in the CDR3. In germline, CDR1 is ENHRY, CDR2 SYGVKD. V shed 6 bases, J shed 4 bases, and the junction held 5 bases outside the gene matches. CDR3 nucleotide sequence: TGTGCCATCAGCTTAGCGGGAGGGCCATACGAGCAGTACTTC. It encodes CAISLAGGPYEQYF.

This clone has only a few counts. The chain joins TRBV11-2 to TRBJ1-6; 8 positions agree with TRBD1. The V segment lost 5 bases and the J segment 10 bases; nucleotides outside the gene matches: 13. The CDR3 length is 16 residues. Germline V gene sequence: CDR1 SGHAT, CDR2 FQNNGV. CDR3 region: CASSLGRGQGFSPLHF. The CDR3 bases are TGTGCCAGCAGCCTTGGGCGAGGACAGGGATTCTCACCCCTCCACTTT.

V usage is TRBV6-6 and J usage is TRBJ1-2; 9 nucleotides match TRBD1. Germline V gives CDR1 MNHNY, CDR2 SVGAGI (reference sequence). This CDR3 spans 14 amino acids. The V and J ends lost 6 bases and 3 bases, in that order; junction bases with no gene match: 5. The CDR3: CASRGTGRDYGYTF. The CDR3 bases are TGTGCCAGCAGGGGGACAGGGAGGGACTATGGCTACACCTTC.

This sequence joins TRBV28 and TRBJ2-3; TRBD2 aligns across 16 bases. This CDR3 region has 17 residues. V lost 5 bases to trimming and J lost 6 bases; unmatched junction nucleotides: 8. Germline CDR1 reads MDHEN; CDR2 reads SYDVKM. CDR3 in amino acids: CASSPPGTSGGADTQYF. CDR3 DNA: TGTGCCAGCAGTCCCCCCGGGACTAGCGGGGGGGCGGATACGCAGTATTTT.

The chain has TRBV11-2 and TRBJ1-4; 8 nucleotides match TRBD1. CDR1 is SGHAT, CDR2 FQNNGV, per germline. This CDR3 has 17 amino acids. With 5 bases clipped from V and 0 bases from J, the junction kept 8 bases outside the gene matches. The CDR3 sequence is CASSRTGGEATNEKLFF. DNA of the CDR3: TGTGCCAGCAGCAGAACAGGGGGAGAGGCAACTAATGAAAAACTGTTTTTT.

This chain connects TRBV6-4 to TRBJ2-1; 14 bases fit TRBD2. Unmatched junction bases numbered 6, after V lost 6 bases and J lost 8 bases. The CDR3 consists of 15 residues. The germline V gene encodes CDR1 MRHNA and CDR2 SNTAGT. CDR3 region: CASRGLAGESDEQFF. The CDR3 DNA sequence: TGTGCCAGCAGGGGACTAGCGGGGGAGTCCGATGAGCAGTTCTTC.

The chain uses TRBV19 and TRBJ1-6; 7 bases line up with TRBD1. Germline loops: CDR1 LNHDA, CDR2 SQIVND (reference sequence). V shed 9 bases and J 7 bases; nucleotides not matched to a gene: 6. The CDR3 extends over 13 amino acids. The CDR3 DNA reads as TGTGCCAGCTCAGAGGGGGCGAATTCACCCCTCCACTTT. This gives the protein CASSEGANSPLHF.

J is TRBJ2-3 and V is TRBV5-1, with 10 nucleotides matching TRBD2. V trimming: 4 bases; J trimming: 4 bases; junction bases outside the gene matches: 6. This CDR3 has 15 residues. Germline V CDR1 and CDR2: SGHRS, YFSETQ. CDR3 DNA: TGCGCCAGCAGCCGAGTAGCGGGGGGTTCAGATACGCAGTATTTT. It codes for CASSRVAGGSDTQYF.

This chain joins TRBV5-1 and TRBJ2-1; 16 positions match TRBD2. Germline trimming cut 3 bases from V and 1 base from J; bases unmatched to any gene: 4. Germline CDR1 is SGHRS and CDR2 is YFSETQ. The CDR3 loop spans 18 amino acids. CDR3 region: CASSSGTSGRGSYNEQFF. Here the CDR3 DNA reads TGCGCCAGCAGCTCCGGGACTAGCGGGAGGGGATCCTACAATGAGCAGTTCTTC.

This clone was found a few times. The gene calls are TRBV6-1 and TRBJ2-3, with 7 bases fitting TRBD2. V lost 10 bases, J lost 2 bases, and 12 bases stayed unmatched. CDR3 length equals 15 residues. The germline V gene has CDR1 MNHNS and CDR2 SASEGT. The CDR3 loop reads CATVNSGAPTDTQYF. CDR3 nucleotides: TGTGCCACTGTTAACAGCGGGGCCCCCACAGATACGCAGTATTTT.

In the case of this clone: The sample holds other DNA sequences that translate to the same CDR3. This chain uses TRBV5-1 with TRBJ2-3; 7 bases are shared with TRBD1. After removal of 0 bases from V and 0 bases from J, the junction contained 4 bases not matched to a gene. The length of the CDR3 is 16 residues. The V gene's germline CDR1 is SGHRS and CDR2 YFSETQ. CDR3 sequence: CASSLGDRASTDTQYF. The CDR3 coding sequence is TGCGCCAGCAGCTTGGGAGACAGGGCTAGCACAGATACGCAGTATTTT.

The rearrangement uses TRBV5-1 and TRBJ1-5; D may be TRBD1 (5 bases). The V end was cut by 0 bases, the J end by 6 bases, with 13 bases between. The CDR3 totals 15 residues. Germline V gives CDR1 SGHRS, CDR2 YFSETQ. CDR3 residues: CASSLDGGMSQPQHF. CDR3 in DNA: TGCGCCAGCAGCTTGGATGGGGGGATGAGTCAGCCCCAGCATTTT.

This chain links TRBV5-1 with TRBJ2-7; TRBD2 might be the D (6 bases). CDR1 and CDR2 (germline): SGHRS, YFSETQ. CDR3 length: 12 amino acids. V was clipped by 4 bases and J by 3 bases, with 8 bases between them. CDR3 region: CASSPGGYEQYF. The CDR3 nucleotides are TGCGCCAGCAGCCCCGGGGGCTACGAGCAGTACTTC.

The count of this clone is one. The rearrangement uses TRBV5-1 and TRBJ2-5; TRBD2 matches at 12 bases. V shed 4 bases, J shed 5 bases, and the junction held 9 bases outside the gene matches. Germline loops: CDR1 SGHRS, CDR2 YFSETQ. CDR3 size: 16 residues. The CDR3 DNA reads TGCGCCAGCAGCCTGAACCTAGCGGGGGGGCAGGAGACCCAGTACTTC. It translates to CASSLNLAGGQETQYF.

The chain has TRBV5-1 and TRBJ1-3; weak D call: TRBD1 (6 bases). This CDR3 has 11 amino acids. Between the trimmed V and J ends, which lost 3 bases and 15 bases, there was a span of 13 bases. Germline V CDR1 and CDR2: SGHRS, YFSETQ. CDR3 sequence reads: CASSSDSFTYF. The CDR3 region has the DNA TGCGCCAGCAGCTCGGACAGCTTCACATATTTT.

This clone showed up just once. The chain combines TRBV18 with TRBJ1-1, with D maybe TRBD1 (5 bases). The CDR3 is 13 amino acids. V lost 0 bases and J lost 9, with 11 bases in between. Germline values: CDR1 KGHSH, CDR2 LQKENI. The CDR3 loop reads CASSPPTGGKAFF. CDR3 DNA sequence: TGTGCCAGCTCACCACCTACTGGGGGGAAAGCTTTCTTT.

The rearrangement links TRBV6-1 to TRBJ2-7; 8 bases fit TRBD2. In germline, CDR1 is MNHNS, CDR2 SASEGT. The length of the CDR3 is 14 residues. V gave up 3 bases and J gave up 2 bases; unmatched junction bases: 3. CDR3 DNA sequence: TGTGCCAGCAGTGACCCGGGACTAGCCTACGAGCAGTACTTC. It specifies CASSDPGLAYEQYF.

This sequence joins TRBV2 and TRBJ1-1; D may be TRBD1 (5 bases). Trimming cost V 7 bases and J 1 base, with 10 bases left between them. This CDR3 is 13 amino acids long. Germline CDR1 and CDR2: SNHLY and FYNNEI. The CDR3 DNA reads as TGTGCCAGCATTACCGACAGGAACACTGAAGCTTTCTTT. It specifies CASITDRNTEAFF.

Comment on this clone: Different DNA sequences within this sample yield the same CDR3. This sequence joins TRBV30 and TRBJ1-4; unclear D gene. Germline CDR1 reads GTSNPN; CDR2 reads SVGIG (reference sequence). The CDR3 totals 11 residues. V dropped 0 bases and J dropped 7 bases, with 3 bases sitting between them. The CDR3 region has the DNA TGTGCCTGGAGTGTCGGTGAAAAACTGTTTTTT. This gives the protein CAWSVGEKLFF.

V usage is TRBV11-3 and J usage is TRBJ2-7; a weak D match, TRBD2 (7 bases). The germline V gene encodes CDR1 SGHNT and CDR2 YENEEA. V lost 5 bases and J 0 bases, leaving 17 bases between the germline ends. The CDR3 covers 16 residues. CDR3 sequence reads: CASSPRGAHPSYEQYF. CDR3 sequence (DNA): TGTGCCAGCAGCCCCCGGGGGGCACATCCCTCCTACGAGCAGTACTTC.

V usage is TRBV28 and J usage is TRBJ1-1; 9 nucleotides line up with TRBD1. Trimming cost V 7 bases and J 3 bases; bases outside gene matches: 12. Germline CDR1 is MDHEN and CDR2 is SYDVKM. The CDR3 sequence is 16 residues long. This CDR3 reads CASTYGRTGAHTEAFF. In DNA, the CDR3 is TGTGCCAGCACCTATGGCCGGACAGGGGCACACACTGAAGCTTTCTTT.

V usage is TRBV11-3 and J usage is TRBJ2-3; the match to TRBD2 covers 10 bases. In germline, CDR1 is SGHNT, CDR2 YENEEA. This CDR3 spans 18 amino acids. Losses at the gene ends were 0 bases for V and 4 bases for J; bases not matched to a gene: 10. CDR3 in amino acids: CASSLEARRGLASDTQYF. In DNA form, the CDR3 reads TGTGCCAGCAGCTTAGAGGCGCGCCGGGGACTAGCGTCAGATACGCAGTATTTT. The full variable domain, completed using reference TRBV11-3 and TRBJ2-3, is EAGVVQSPRYKIIEKKQPVAFWCNPISGHNTLYWYLQNLGQGPELLIRYENEEAVDDSQLPKDRFSAERLKGVDSTLKIQPAELGDSAVYLCASSLEARRGLASDTQYFGPGTRLTVL.

The chain carries TRBV27 and TRBJ2-5; TRBD1 agrees at 10 bases. Germline V gene sequence: CDR1 MNHEY, CDR2 SMNVEV (reference sequence). The CDR3 consists of 14 residues. The ends lost 5 bases at V and 4 bases at J; junction bases unmatched: 4. The CDR3 loop reads CASSPRTGGETQYF. Here the CDR3 DNA reads TGTGCCAGCAGTCCCCGGACAGGGGGAGAGACCCAGTACTTC.

V gene TRBV28 combines with J gene TRBJ2-7, with 8 positions matching TRBD1. Germline assignment: CDR1 MDHEN and CDR2 SYDVKM. Trimming removed 9 bases from V and 4 bases from J; junction bases left unmatched: 11. CDR3 size: 14 residues. This CDR3 reads CASKPGGERYEQYF. The CDR3 DNA reads as TGTGCCAGTAAACCAGGGGGCGAAAGGTACGAGCAGTACTTC.